This entry is about one T cell receptor (beta chain). This sample is part of a study of shared T cell receptors in the human thymus. The CDR3 extends over 17 amino acids. CDR1 is MDHEN and CDR2 is SYDVKM in the germline V gene. The V end lost 2 bases, the J end lost 8 bases, and 22 bases lay between the germline ends. The method was immunoSEQ multiplex PCR; TCRdb's version includes in-frame clones alone and lacks a portion of them. This sample has about 380,000 clones, with 95% found just once. V is TRBV28 and J is TRBJ1-3; no firm D call. This receptor was obtained from a human donor. The sample comprised thymocytes. The CDR3: CASSLSSQSDGKDTIYF. CDR3 in DNA: TGTGCCAGCAGTTTAAGCTCGCAATCTGACGGAAAAGACACCATATATTTT.